This entry is about one TCR beta chain. The target antigen is unknown. Universal primer sites and UMIs were introduced during 5'RACE template-switching synthesis of TCR cDNA. TCRdb reprocessed the 5' RACE reads via MiXCR and lists one record per CDR3 protein. In the table there are under 300,000 distinct CDR3 sequences, around 7% of which are singletons. This sample is drawn from a study of T cells after yellow fever vaccination. At the level of the study: It was SMART-Seq v4 Ultra Low Input that prepared the fractions with low cell numbers. Study-wide results and caveats: Reappearing after the booster were most of the clones from primary vaccination (around 96% CD4, approximately 89% CD8). Clonotypes found in both CD4 and CD8 compartments made up a small share.

Germline V gene data show CDR1 as MDHEN and CDR2 as SYDVKM. The ends were cut back, 3 bases at V and 6 bases at J, with 14 bases in the middle. This CDR3 spans 15 amino acids. This material consisted of CD4+ T cells sorted from PBMCs, taken 15 days after the yellow fever booster vaccination. The TCR was taken from a man aged 25 to 45 who received the YFV17D yellow fever vaccine. This sequence joins TRBV28 and TRBJ2-2; no definite D call. The CDR3 region is CASSLPGGTPGELFF. The CDR3 nucleotides read TGTGCCAGCAGTTTGCCCGGTGGCACCCCCGGGGAGCTGTTTTTT.